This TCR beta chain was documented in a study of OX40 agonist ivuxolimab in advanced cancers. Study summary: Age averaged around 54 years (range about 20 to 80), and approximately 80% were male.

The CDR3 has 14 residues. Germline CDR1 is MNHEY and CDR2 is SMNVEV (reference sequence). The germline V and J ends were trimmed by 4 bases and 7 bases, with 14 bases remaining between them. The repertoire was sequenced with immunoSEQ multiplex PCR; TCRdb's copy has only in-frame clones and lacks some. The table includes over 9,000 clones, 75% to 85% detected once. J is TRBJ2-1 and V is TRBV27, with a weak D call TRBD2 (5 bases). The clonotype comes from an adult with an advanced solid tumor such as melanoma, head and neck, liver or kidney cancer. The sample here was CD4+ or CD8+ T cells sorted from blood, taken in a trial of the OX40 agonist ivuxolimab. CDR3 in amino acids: CASSWGVPGNEQFF. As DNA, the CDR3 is TGTGCCAGCAGTTGGGGAGTTCCGGGGAATGAGCAGTTCTTC.